This TCR beta chain was sequenced for a study of chemoradiotherapy in HPV16-positive cancers. Study details: Candidate HPV-specific T-cell clones and common TCR motifs came from functional assays in a couple of HPV16-positive patients.

This clone was counted only a few times. The target antigen is unknown. Other DNA sequences in the sample encode the same CDR3. Study results and limitations: HPV-responsive T-cell expansion during chemoradiotherapy was linked to improved recurrence-free survival in HPV16-positive patients.

Repeated repertoire sampling spanned the course of chemoradiotherapy. Germline values: CDR1 ENHRY, CDR2 SYGVKD. Trimming at V came to 4 bases and at J to 5 bases, leaving 20 bases not matched to a gene. The CDR3 covers 19 residues. Only in-frame clones appear in the TCRdb table, and some are missing; sequencing was by immunoSEQ multiplex PCR. This table holds approximately 940 clones, roughly 70% found once. This TCR derives from a human donor with HPV-associated anogenital cancer. The V and J genes are TRBV10-3 and TRBJ2-1, with 7 positions matching TRBD2. This specimen consisted of tumor tissue, obtained from a patient who underwent chemoradiotherapy. CDR3 sequence (DNA): TGTGCCATCAGTGCACCGAGTGGGGCAGGGCCTAGCGGAGACAATGAGCAGTTCTTC. The encoded protein is CAISAPSGAGPSGDNEQFF.